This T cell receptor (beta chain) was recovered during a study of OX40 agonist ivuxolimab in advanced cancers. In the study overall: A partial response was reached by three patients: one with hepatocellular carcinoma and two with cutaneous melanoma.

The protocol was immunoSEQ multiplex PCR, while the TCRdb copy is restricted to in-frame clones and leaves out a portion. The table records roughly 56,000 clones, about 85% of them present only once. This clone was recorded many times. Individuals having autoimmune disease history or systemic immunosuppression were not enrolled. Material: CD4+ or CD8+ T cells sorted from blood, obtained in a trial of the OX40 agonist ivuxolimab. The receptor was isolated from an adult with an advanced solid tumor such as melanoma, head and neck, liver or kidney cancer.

The CDR3 region has the DNA TGTGCCAGCAGTGAATCGGAGCCGGGGAACAATGAGCAGTTCTTC. Translated: CASSESEPGNNEQFF. The chain is built from TRBV2 and TRBJ2-1; D possibly corresponds to TRBD2 (5 bases). Germline lookup yields CDR1 SNHLY and CDR2 FYNNEI. Trimming removed 2 bases at V and 5 bases at J, with 13 bases between. The CDR3 is 15 amino acids. The whole variable domain, remainder taken from reference TRBV2 and TRBJ2-1, is EPEVTQTPSHQVTQMGQEVILRCVPISNHLYFYWYRQILGQKVEFLVSFYNNEISEKSEIFDDQFSVERPDGSNFTLKIRSTKLEDSAMYFCASSESEPGNNEQFFGPGTRLTVL.